This TCR beta chain was recovered during a study of tumor-infiltrating lymphocytes in oesophageal squamous cell carcinoma. TCRdb redid the calling of the PCR reads with MiXCR, one entry per CDR3 protein. The data contain under 15,000 distinct CDR3 sequences, approximately 58% of them seen just once; the ten biggest clones take up 30% to 45%. On this clonotype: The junction differs from germline at one of its ends, possibly a read error.

The length of the CDR3 is 15 residues. CDR1 is SGHVS and CDR2 is FNYEAQ in the germline V gene. This TCR came from a male donor with esophageal squamous cell carcinoma. V gene TRBV7-6 combines with J gene TRBJ2-1; TRBD1 might be the D (6 bases). Sequencing input: esophageal tumor tissue. CDR3 loop: CASSLNREIYNEQFF. As DNA, the CDR3 is TGTGCTAGCAGCCTAAACAGGGAGATCTACAATGAGCAGTTCTTC.